This TCR beta chain emerged from a study of breast tumors, draining lymph nodes, adjacent tissues. The lymph nodes were axillary draining lymph nodes from breast cancer patients. There are 17 residues in the CDR3. The ends lost 5 bases at V and 5 bases at J; junction bases unmatched: 10. From germline, CDR1 is ENHRY and CDR2 SYGVKD. Details on this clonotype: As yet, its antigen is unknown.

Via MiXCR, TCRdb re-called the multiplex PCR reads, giving one row per CDR3 protein. This sample carries 250,000 or so distinct CDR3 sequences, over 30% of them seen once, and the ten largest clones take approximately 1%. Study results and limitations: Tumors had less TCR diversity than lymph nodes, more than nontumor tissue. Tumor and nontumor repertoires were significantly more similar in luminal-like than in basal-like breast cancer.

This sequence joins TRBV10-3 and TRBJ2-5; 14 bases agree with TRBD2. The receptor was isolated from a female donor with breast cancer. Some clones in this sample may be carry-over from other donors' samples. The sequenced sample consisted of axillary lymph node tissue. In DNA, the CDR3 is TGTGCCATCAGTAGCAGAGGGACTAGCGGGAGCCTTGAGACCCAGTACTTC. Encoded protein: CAISSRGTSGSLETQYF.